Listed below are T cell receptor beta chains from one sample, sequenced in a study of T cell responses to AZD1222 COVID-19 vaccine. The data were produced by immunoSEQ multiplex PCR, yet TCRdb's version contains in-frame clones alone and is incomplete. Among just over 150,000 clones listed, approximately 87% were seen once. The sequencing used peripheral blood, collected 28 days after the second AZD1222 dose. The receptors shown here come from an adult who received the AZD1222 COVID-19 vaccine. Both conserved end residues are part of each CDR3. A D gene is named only where the DNA matches it firmly. Only some rows state a clone size, as once, few, many or a class for expanded clones.

v_call: TRBV3-1/TRBV3-2; d_call: NA; j_call: TRBJ1-1; clone_size: NA; cdr3_aa: CASSQGGSEAFF; cdr3_nt: TGTGCCAGCAGCCAAGGGGGATCAGAAGCTTTCTTT
v_call: TRBV5-4; d_call: TRBD2; j_call: TRBJ2-5; clone_size: NA; cdr3_aa: CASSLAGASGHGQETQYF; cdr3_nt: TGTGCCAGCAGCTTGGCCGGGGCTAGCGGACATGGGCAAGAGACCCAGTACTTC
v_call: TRBV10-3; d_call: TRBD1; j_call: TRBJ1-4; clone_size: NA; cdr3_aa: CAIRGDRDGEKLFF; cdr3_nt: TGTGCCATCAGGGGGGACAGGGACGGAGAAAAACTGTTTTTT
v_call: TRBV9; d_call: NA; j_call: TRBJ2-2; clone_size: NA; cdr3_aa: CASSAPTANTGELFF; cdr3_nt: TGTGCCAGCAGCGCACCGACGGCCAACACCGGGGAGCTGTTTTTT
v_call: TRBV28; d_call: NA; j_call: TRBJ1-1; clone_size: few; cdr3_aa: CASSLLDQSSGPNTEAFF; cdr3_nt: TGTGCCAGCAGTTTATTAGACCAATCCTCGGGACCGAACACTGAAGCTTTCTTT
v_call: TRBV4-3; d_call: TRBD1; j_call: TRBJ1-6; clone_size: NA; cdr3_aa: CASSQRWDSYNSPLHF; cdr3_nt: TGCGCCAGCAGCCAACGATGGGACAGCTATAATTCACCCCTCCACTTT
v_call: TRBV9; d_call: TRBD1; j_call: TRBJ1-2; clone_size: NA; cdr3_aa: CASSLGQGDRYTF; cdr3_nt: TGTGCCAGCAGCTTGGGACAGGGAGATCGCTACACCTTC
v_call: TRBV6-5; d_call: NA; j_call: TRBJ2-3; clone_size: NA; cdr3_aa: CASNLDYLQDTQYF; cdr3_nt: TGTGCCAGCAACTTGGACTACCTGCAGGATACGCAGTATTTT
v_call: TRBV5-1; d_call: NA; j_call: TRBJ2-5; clone_size: NA; cdr3_aa: CASSLRQETQYF; cdr3_nt: TGCGCCAGCAGCTTACGTCAAGAGACCCAGTACTTC
v_call: TRBV18; d_call: NA; j_call: TRBJ2-5; clone_size: NA; cdr3_aa: CASSEKETQYF; cdr3_nt: TGTGCCAGCTCAGAAAAAGAGACCCAGTACTTC
v_call: TRBV14; d_call: TRBD1; j_call: TRBJ2-5; clone_size: NA; cdr3_aa: CASRGTGKQETQYF; cdr3_nt: TGTGCCAGCAGGGGGACAGGGAAACAAGAGACCCAGTACTTC
v_call: TRBV4-2; d_call: NA; j_call: TRBJ1-4; clone_size: NA; cdr3_aa: CASSLGSGRETNEKLFF; cdr3_nt: TGTGCCAGCAGCCTTGGGTCCGGTAGGGAAACTAATGAAAAACTGTTTTTT
v_call: TRBV24-1; d_call: TRBD2; j_call: TRBJ2-1; clone_size: NA; cdr3_aa: CATSDPSGRSYNEQFF; cdr3_nt: TGTGCCACCAGTGACCCCAGCGGGAGGTCCTACAATGAGCAGTTCTTC
v_call: TRBV28; d_call: NA; j_call: TRBJ2-7; clone_size: NA; cdr3_aa: CASSIGGYRRILYEQYF; cdr3_nt: TGTGCCAGCAGTATCGGCGGATACAGGAGAATCTTGTACGAGCAGTACTTC
v_call: TRBV7-9; d_call: NA; j_call: TRBJ2-1; clone_size: NA; cdr3_aa: CASSRSGLNEQFF; cdr3_nt: TGTGCCAGCAGCCGAAGCGGGCTCAATGAGCAGTTCTTC
v_call: TRBV29-1; d_call: TRBD2; j_call: TRBJ2-6; clone_size: NA; cdr3_aa: CSVLREGTQNEGANVLTF; cdr3_nt: TGCAGCGTTCTGAGGGAGGGGACTCAAAATGAAGGGGCCAACGTCCTGACTTTC
v_call: TRBV14; d_call: TRBD1; j_call: TRBJ1-1; clone_size: NA; cdr3_aa: CASSLSGTASRGEAFF; cdr3_nt: TGTGCCAGCAGCCTCTCCGGGACAGCCTCACGGGGTGAAGCTTTCTTT
v_call: TRBV19; d_call: TRBD1; j_call: TRBJ1-2; clone_size: NA; cdr3_aa: CASSNPGRGLNYGYTF; cdr3_nt: TGTGCCAGTAGTAATCCTGGGAGGGGGCTGAACTATGGCTACACCTTC
v_call: TRBV6-1; d_call: NA; j_call: TRBJ2-3; clone_size: NA; cdr3_aa: CASSESPLGPTDTQYF; cdr3_nt: TGTGCCAGCAGTGAATCCCCGCTAGGGCCCACAGATACGCAGTATTTT
v_call: TRBV15; d_call: TRBD2; j_call: TRBJ2-1; clone_size: NA; cdr3_aa: CATSRDLLAGGNEQFF; cdr3_nt: TGTGCCACCAGCAGAGATCTACTAGCGGGAGGTAATGAGCAGTTCTTC
v_call: TRBV19; d_call: TRBD2; j_call: TRBJ2-3; clone_size: NA; cdr3_aa: CASSRGRGTSGSWATDTQYF; cdr3_nt: TGTGCCAGTAGTAGGGGCCGGGGGACTAGCGGGAGTTGGGCCACAGATACGCAGTATTTT
v_call: TRBV5-1; d_call: TRBD1; j_call: TRBJ1-4; clone_size: NA; cdr3_aa: CASSLPTGPNEKLFF; cdr3_nt: TGCGCCAGCAGCCTTCCGACAGGGCCTAATGAAAAACTGTTTTTT
v_call: TRBV12-3/TRBV12-4; d_call: NA; j_call: TRBJ1-2; clone_size: NA; cdr3_aa: CASSRQPYGYTF; cdr3_nt: TGTGCCAGCAGTCGACAGCCCTATGGCTACACCTTC
v_call: TRBV7-2; d_call: NA; j_call: TRBJ2-5; clone_size: NA; cdr3_aa: CASSLAGSGEETQYF; cdr3_nt: TGTGCCAGCAGCTTAGCCGGAAGCGGAGAAGAGACCCAGTACTTC
v_call: TRBV21-1; d_call: NA; j_call: TRBJ2-5; clone_size: NA; cdr3_aa: CASRKRNSRAPKETQYF; cdr3_nt: TGTGCCAGCAGAAAAAGGAACAGCCGAGCCCCTAAAGAGACCCAGTACTTC
v_call: TRBV7-2; d_call: NA; j_call: TRBJ1-1; clone_size: NA; cdr3_aa: CASINRKGRNTEAFF; cdr3_nt: TGTGCCAGCATCAATAGAAAGGGGCGGAACACTGAAGCTTTCTTT
v_call: TRBV30; d_call: TRBD2; j_call: TRBJ2-3; clone_size: NA; cdr3_aa: CAWSVASGTDTQYF; cdr3_nt: TGTGCCTGGAGTGTTGCTAGCGGGACAGATACGCAGTATTTT
v_call: TRBV28; d_call: NA; j_call: TRBJ1-1; clone_size: once; cdr3_aa: CASSIIGLNTEAFF; cdr3_nt: TGTGCCAGCAGTATAATCGGATTGAACACTGAAGCTTTCTTT
v_call: TRBV28; d_call: NA; j_call: TRBJ1-2; clone_size: NA; cdr3_aa: CASSSYGYTF; cdr3_nt: TGTGCCAGCAGCTCTTACGGCTACACCTTC